Below are 20 T cell receptor beta chains sequenced from a single sample in a study of blood T cell repertoires in COVID-19. Method: immunoSEQ multiplex PCR; TCRdb's copy keeps in-frame clones and lacks some. The sample has about 180,000 clones, approximately 90% seen once. Sequences were obtained from peripheral blood. The receptors shown here come from a woman in her twenties or thirties with active or convalescent COVID-19.

This clone was counted between two and nine times. CDR3 nucleotides: TGTGCCACCAGCAGAGACCCTGGGGGGGGTCACGACATTCAGTACTTC. It translates to CATSRDPGGGHDIQYF. The rearrangement uses TRBV15 and TRBJ2-4; 7 bases fit TRBD2. This CDR3 comprises 16 residues. J was trimmed by 8 bases and V by 0 bases; bases with no gene match: 10. Germline lookup yields CDR1 LNHNV and CDR2 YYDKDF (reference sequence).

This chain uses TRBV30 with TRBJ1-4; the match to TRBD1 covers 12 bases. CDR1 and CDR2 from the germline V gene are GTSNPN and SVGIG (reference sequence). This CDR3 contains 16 residues. V lost 3 bases to trimming and J lost 2 bases; unmatched junction nucleotides: 4. CDR3 nucleotides: TGTGCCTGGAGGGGACAGGGGGCGGGGACTAATGAAAAACTGTTTTTT. This translates into CAWRGQGAGTNEKLFF.

The chain couples TRBV18 to TRBJ2-7, with 9 bases matching TRBD1. The CDR3 runs to 14 residues. The V segment lost 1 base and the J segment 6 bases; nucleotides outside the gene matches: 4. CDR1 and CDR2 (germline): KGHSH, LQKENI. DNA of the CDR3: TGTGCCAGCTCACCACGGACAGGGGTTCCCGAGCAGTACTTC. Translating it yields CASSPRTGVPEQYF.

The chain recombines TRBV2 with TRBJ2-7; D is perhaps TRBD1 (6 bases). The germline V gene encodes CDR1 SNHLY and CDR2 FYNNEI. The CDR3 runs to 16 residues. V was cut by 4 bases and J by 7 bases, with 23 bases left in between. The CDR3 region is CASSGIQGYAVWEQYF. DNA for the CDR3: TGTGCCAGCAGTGGAATACAGGGTTACGCGGTGTGGGAGCAGTACTTC.

The chain carries TRBV20-1 and TRBJ1-5; no clear D. Germline values: CDR1 DFQATT, CDR2 SNEGSKA (reference sequence). The CDR3 is 11 amino acids. The CDR3 region has the DNA TGCAGCGCCGCGGGCGGCCAGCCCCAGCATTTT. The encoded protein is CSAAGGQPQHF.

This chain links TRBV12-3 or TRBV12-4 with TRBJ1-1; a weak D match, TRBD1 (5 bases). The CDR3 contains 12 residues. Trimming shortened V by 2 bases and J by 9 bases, and 10 bases separated the two germline ends. The CDR3 nucleotides are TGTGCCAGCAGTTTAAATGGGGGGAAAGCTTTCTTT. The encoded protein is CASSLNGGKAFF.

The chain combines TRBV7-9 with TRBJ2-3; 8 positions agree with TRBD2. The trim removed 6 bases at V and 2 bases at J, leaving 4 bases unmatched. Germline-derived CDR1 and CDR2 are SEHNR and FQNEAQ (reference sequence). The CDR3 totals 14 residues. The chain's CDR3 is CASRAGVDTDTQYF. The CDR3 DNA reads as TGTGCCAGCAGAGCGGGAGTTGACACAGATACGCAGTATTTT.

The genes are TRBV5-1 and TRBJ2-5; maybe TRBD1 (5 bases). Trimming cost V 4 bases and J 0 bases, with 25 bases left between them. There are 19 residues in the CDR3. Germline CDR1 and CDR2: SGHRS and YFSETQ. CDR3 amino acids: CASSTKGSVNAFNQETQYF. In DNA, the CDR3 is TGCGCCAGCAGCACCAAGGGGTCCGTGAACGCCTTCAACCAAGAGACCCAGTACTTC.

V usage is TRBV28 and J usage is TRBJ2-7; D unclear. This CDR3 has 14 amino acids. From germline, CDR1 is MDHEN and CDR2 SYDVKM. Trimming cost V 1 base and J 7 bases, with 14 bases left between them. The CDR3 spells CASSLSSRIEEQYF. The CDR3 DNA is TGTGCCAGCAGTTTATCCTCTAGGATTGAGGAGCAGTACTTC.

The chain employs TRBV12-3 or TRBV12-4 and TRBJ1-5; possibly TRBD1 for D (5 bases). Trimming stripped 1 base from V and 7 bases from J, with 8 bases between. The CDR3 sequence is 13 residues long. CDR3 sequence: CASSLGQGQPQHF. CDR3 DNA: TGTGCCAGCAGTTTAGGGCAGGGACAGCCCCAGCATTTT.

This chain uses TRBV5-1 with TRBJ1-1; 7 bases agree with TRBD1. CDR1 SGHRS and CDR2 YFSETQ come from the germline V gene. The V and J ends lost 5 bases and 1 base, in that order; junction bases with no gene match: 11. The CDR3 runs 16 residues. The CDR3 protein is CASRPDRDSANTEAFF. The CDR3, as DNA: TGCGCCAGCAGACCAGACCGGGACAGCGCGAACACTGAAGCTTTCTTT. Combining the CDR3 with reference TRBV5-1 and TRBJ1-1 gives the whole variable domain KAGVTQTPRYLIKTRGQQVTLSCSPISGHRSVSWYQQTPGQGLQFLFEYFSETQRNKGNFPGRFSGRQFSNSRSEMNVSTLELGDSALYLCASRPDRDSANTEAFFGQGTRLTVV.

The chain carries TRBV5-6 and TRBJ1-2; possible D gene TRBD1, 6 bases. There are 14 residues in the CDR3. Germline V gives CDR1 SGHDT, CDR2 YYEEEE. V lost 0 bases and J lost 5, with 11 bases in between. CDR3 DNA sequence: TGTGCCAGCAGCTTGGGGGGGCAAAGGTATGGCTACACCTTC. This sequence encodes CASSLGGQRYGYTF.

As regards this clone: This sample also contains other DNA sequences that code for the same CDR3. CDR3: CASSLPGSTDTQYF. The CDR3 bases are TGTGCCAGCAGCTTGCCGGGTTCCACAGATACGCAGTATTTT. This chain links TRBV5-4 with TRBJ2-3; D gene unclear. V was pared by 1 base and J by 2 bases, with 8 bases between. Germline CDR1 SGHNT, CDR2 YYREEE (reference sequence). This CDR3 comprises 14 residues.

The chain uses TRBV28 and TRBJ1-3; a weak D match, TRBD1 (6 bases). The V gene's germline CDR1 is MDHEN and CDR2 SYDVKM. The V gene lost 8 bases and the J gene lost 0 bases, with 14 bases spanning the gap. This CDR3 comprises 15 residues. CDR3 sequence (DNA): TGTGCCAGCTCACTTGGGGGCGGCTCTGGAAACACCATATATTTT. This gives the protein CASSLGGGSGNTIYF.

Written as DNA, the CDR3 is TGTGCCAGCAGCCCGGACAGGGTTGGCTATGGCTACACCTTC. Protein sequence: CASSPDRVGYGYTF. The J gene is TRBJ1-2, the V gene TRBV3-1 (or the pseudogene TRBV3-2); 8 nucleotides line up with TRBD1. There are 14 residues in the CDR3. Looked up from germline, CDR1 is LGHDT and CDR2 is YNNKEL (reference sequence). V lost 4 bases, J lost 4 bases, and 5 bases stayed unmatched.

The rearrangement uses TRBV30 and TRBJ1-5; 7 positions agree with TRBD1. The CDR3 loop spans 15 amino acids. Germline values: CDR1 GTSNPN, CDR2 SVGIG (reference sequence). Losses at the gene ends were 2 bases for V and 3 bases for J; bases not matched to a gene: 7. DNA of the CDR3: TGTGCCTGGAGTACCGGGACAGCGGTCAATCAGCCCCAGCATTTT. Its translation is CAWSTGTAVNQPQHF.

The rearrangement joins TRBV6-1 to TRBJ2-5, with TRBD2 matching 12 bases. J gave up 5 bases and V 1 base, and 8 bases lay outside the gene matches. There are 17 residues in the CDR3. Germline CDR1 reads MNHNS; CDR2 reads SASEGT. The CDR3 DNA sequence: TGTGCCAGCAGTGAAGAGGCTAGCGGGAGGGCCAGGGAGACCCAGTACTTC. This gives the protein CASSEEASGRARETQYF.

The V call is TRBV29-1, the J call TRBJ1-1, with D perhaps matching TRBD1 (6 bases). Germline loops: CDR1 SQVTM, CDR2 ANQGSEA. The CDR3 extends over 13 amino acids. Trimming pared 5 bases from V and 6 bases from J, leaving 16 bases between. The CDR3 region has the DNA TGCAGCGTTACGGACAGCCTGATCTCTGAAGCTTTCTTT. Translating it yields CSVTDSLISEAFF.

The rearrangement links TRBV6-1 to TRBJ1-6; D possibly corresponds to TRBD1 (6 bases). CDR1 MNHNS and CDR2 SASEGT come from the germline V gene. This CDR3 contains 17 residues. V was trimmed by 0 bases and J by 7 bases, leaving 16 bases between them. DNA for the CDR3: TGTGCCAGCAGTGAAGCCTGGGGGCGCGAGAGAAATTCACCCCTCCACTTT. It codes for CASSEAWGRERNSPLHF.

The V gene is TRBV19, the J gene TRBJ1-2, with TRBD1 as a possible D gene (6 bases). Trimming removed 6 bases at V and 7 bases at J, with 12 bases between. The CDR3 runs 12 residues. CDR1 is LNHDA, CDR2 SQIVND, per germline (reference sequence). Here the CDR3 reads CASRTGGSGYTF. The CDR3 DNA is TGTGCCAGTAGGACAGGCGGTAGTGGCTACACCTTC.